This T cell receptor (beta chain) stems from a study of CD8+CD57+ T cells in acquired aplastic anemia (dated by TCRdb to between 2018 and 2020). As for the study more broadly: On average, sorted CD4+ and CD8+ cells yielded around 3.1 ug of extracted DNA, with a range of about 0.18 to 30 ug. CD8+CD57+ expansion was defined as a frequency above the mean frequency observed in healthy subjects. Study-wide findings and limitations: Although roughly 29 CD8+ CDR3 sequences were shared by patients and controls, these sequences appeared highly expressed in patients and within the immunodominant clones of patients. No significant difference in CD8+ Simpson's diversity was found between patients and healthy controls (P=0.060).

The patients picked for sequencing were ones in whom flow cytometry had shown an expansion of CD8+CD57+ cells. All patients had severe acquired aplastic anemia diagnosed by International Study of Aplastic Anemia and Agranulocytosis and Camitta criteria. No therapy had been received by the patients at the time of blood sampling. In this study, sorted CD4+ and CD8+ T cells from the blood of healthy subjects and of severe aplastic anemia patients had their TCR repertoires deep-sequenced. Patients were enrolled in the USA under clinicaltrials.gov protocols 00001620, 01623167, 00001397, 00071045, 00081523 and 00961064. Ficoll-Paque density gradient centrifugation was used to isolate peripheral blood mononuclear cells. CD4+ and CD8+ T cells were sorted by FACS or magnetic beads before DNA extraction. Profiling of TCR beta VDJ combinations and CDR3 sequences used genomic DNA as the template. An Illumina HiSeq 2000 was used for TCR repertoire sequencing. The study's own analysis went as follows. Repertoires were assessed using TRBV/TRBJ rearrangement plots, CDR3 size and DJ length profiles, and Simpson's diversity index. The most abundant DNA sequence in the deep sequencing data was taken as the immunodominant clone. CDR3 amino acid sequences were screened for sharing across subjects and were compared with published repertoires and the VDJdb database. The public reads were run again by TCRdb, first through fastp at Q25 and then through MiXCR, and only productive beta chains were kept. Every CDR3 protein is listed once, alongside the most common genes and DNA of its rows. The authors' filters were not applied to this entry. The table for this sample lists fewer than 300,000 distinct CDR3 sequences; 70% to 85% of them were counted only once. 35% to 50% of the sample is taken by the ten largest.

About this clonotype itself: Its antigen remains undetermined. The sample holds no much larger clone one base away, and base qualities are not on file.

From its cysteine to its phenylalanine, the CDR3 spans 16 amino acids. Only CDR3 DNA remains: 48 bases, in frame from the first base. The germline V gene encodes CDR1 SEHNR and CDR2 FQNEAQ (reference sequence). The trim is 1 base for V and 11 bases for J, with a gap of 22 bases between the germline ends. Sequencing used sorted CD4+, CD8+, or CD8+CD57+ T cells (not recorded which) from PBMCs. The sequence was collected from a human donor with aplastic anemia. The V gene is TRBV7-9 and the J gene is TRBJ2-3; the D gene cannot be resolved reliably. The CDR3 loop reads CASSLESRYATNVQYF. The DNA sequence is as follows: TGTGCCAGCAGCTTAGAGAGTAGGTACGCCACAAACGTGCAGTATTTT.